This T cell receptor (beta chain) originates from a study of molecular identifiers for immune sequencing clone quantification. A CD8+CD4-CCR7+CD45RA+ phenotype served as the sorting definition for naive CD8 T cells. The CDR3 consists of 13 residues. Germline trimming cut 8 bases from V and 2 bases from J; bases unmatched to any gene: 3. CDR1 and CDR2 (germline): MDHEN, SYDVKM. From the PCR reads, TCRdb called clonotypes with MiXCR, one entry per CDR3 protein. This table holds 460,000 or so distinct CDR3 sequences, around 23% found once. As to this clonotype: A much larger clone differs by one base, so this may be a read error.

Material for sequencing was naive CD8+ T cells from blood, with Jurkat cell RNA spiked in. Sample subset: FACS-sorted CD8+CD4-CCR7+CD45RA+ naive T cells. The chain has TRBV28 and TRBJ2-7, with 10 nucleotides matching TRBD2. The receptor was derived from a human donor in good health. Some libraries in this study had Jurkat cell RNA spiked in. DNA for the CDR3: TGTGCCAGCGTGGGACTAGCGACCTACGAGCAGTACTTC. Translated: CASVGLATYEQYF.